Presented here are 27 T cell receptor beta chains from one specimen sequenced in a study of blood T cell repertoires in COVID-19. TCRdb keeps only in-frame clones here, not all; method: immunoSEQ multiplex PCR. The sample yields some 350,000 clones, about 90% seen once. The sequenced material came from peripheral blood. The receptor set was obtained from a woman aged 18-29 years who had recovered from COVID-19.

This chain joins TRBV4-3 and TRBJ2-1, with TRBD2 matching over 13 bases. The length of the CDR3 is 16 residues. Germline V gives CDR1 LGHNA, CDR2 YSLEER. Losses at the gene ends were 0 bases for V and 8 bases for J; bases not matched to a gene: 4. The CDR3 region is CASSQDRGLAGDEQFF. The DNA of the CDR3 is TGCGCCAGCAGCCAAGATCGAGGACTAGCGGGAGATGAGCAGTTCTTC.

The chain has TRBV7-2 and TRBJ2-6, with 8 nucleotides matching TRBD1. Germline V CDR1 and CDR2: SGHTA, FQGNSA. CDR3 length: 17 residues. V lost 0 bases, J lost 3 bases, and 4 bases stayed unmatched. The CDR3 here is CASSLAQGADGANVLTF. DNA of the CDR3: TGTGCCAGCAGCTTAGCGCAGGGGGCGGATGGGGCCAACGTCCTGACTTTC.

The chain joins TRBV7-2 to TRBJ2-5; TRBD2 aligns across 11 bases. Germline CDR1 is SGHTA and CDR2 is FQGNSA. The ends lost 2 bases at V and 6 bases at J; junction bases unmatched: 8. This CDR3 is 16 amino acids long. The CDR3 nucleotides read TGTGCCAGCAGCTTAACCGGACTAGCGGGCTTCAAGACCCAGTACTTC. Its translation is CASSLTGLAGFKTQYF.

This chain connects TRBV9 to TRBJ1-4; D is uncertain. V was clipped by 4 bases and J by 1 base, with 11 bases between them. CDR1 and CDR2 from the germline V gene are SGDLS and YYNGEE. The CDR3 has 15 amino acids. CDR3 region: CASSYSVRTNEKLFF. CDR3 nucleotide sequence: TGTGCCAGCAGCTACTCGGTTCGAACTAATGAAAAACTGTTTTTT.

V usage is TRBV4-2 and J usage is TRBJ1-5; no clear D. V was trimmed by 1 base and J by 6 bases, leaving 13 bases between them. The germline CDR1 and CDR2 sequences are LGHNA and YNFKEQ. The CDR3 is made up of 15 amino acids. The CDR3 sequence: CASSQVSGVSQPQHF. CDR3 bases: TGTGCCAGCAGCCAAGTTAGCGGGGTGAGTCAGCCCCAGCATTTT.

V is TRBV11-2 and J is TRBJ1-2; D is possibly TRBD1 (6 bases). Trimming stripped 5 bases from V and 8 bases from J, with 21 bases between. Looked up from germline, CDR1 is SGHAT and CDR2 is FQNNGV. The CDR3 length is 15 residues. In nucleotides, the CDR3 is TGTGCCAGCAGCCTATTGGGGTACAGGGTAAGCGGCTACACCTTC. This translates into CASSLLGYRVSGYTF.

The chain carries TRBV11-2 and TRBJ2-5; 12 bases fit TRBD2. Germline assignment: CDR1 SGHAT and CDR2 FQNNGV. The trim removed 5 bases at V and 5 bases at J, leaving 9 bases unmatched. The CDR3 contains 16 residues. The CDR3 region is CASSPRLAGAQETQYF. CDR3 DNA: TGTGCCAGCAGCCCGCGACTAGCGGGAGCTCAGGAGACCCAGTACTTC. The whole variable domain, filled in from reference TRBV11-2 and TRBJ2-5, reads EAGVAQSPRYKIIEKRQSVAFWCNPISGHATLYWYQQILGQGPKLLIQFQNNGVVDDSQLPKDRFSAERLKGVDSTLKIQPAKLEDSAVYLCASSPRLAGAQETQYFGPGTRLLVL.

The CDR3 coding sequence is TGCGCCAGCAGCCTCGGACTAGCGGAGTACAATGAGCAGTTCTTC. It is translated as CASSLGLAEYNEQFF. The rearrangement uses TRBV4-1 and TRBJ2-1, with TRBD2 matching over 10 bases. V trimming: 4 bases; J trimming: 4 bases; junction bases outside the gene matches: 4. CDR1 is MGHRA, CDR2 YSYEKL, per germline. CDR3 length equals 15 residues.

The rearrangement links TRBV5-4 to TRBJ2-1; the match to TRBD2 covers 9 bases. This CDR3 region has 18 residues. V was clipped by 5 bases and J by 6 bases; unmatched bases: 18. CDR1 is SGHNT and CDR2 is YYREEE in the germline V gene (reference sequence). The CDR3: CASRDRRLAAEGANEQFF. The CDR3 nucleotides read TGTGCCAGCAGAGATAGGCGACTAGCGGCCGAGGGCGCCAATGAGCAGTTCTTC.

This sequence joins TRBV6-1 and TRBJ1-5, with D possibly TRBD1 on 6 matching bases. Germline V gives CDR1 MNHNS, CDR2 SASEGT. Trimming took 1 base from V and 7 from J, leaving 17 bases between them. The CDR3 has 16 residues. CDR3 loop: CASSEEPGVPGQPQHF. The CDR3 coding sequence is TGTGCCAGCAGTGAAGAACCAGGGGTCCCTGGACAGCCCCAGCATTTT.

This clone was seen a handful of times. The V gene is TRBV5-5, the J gene TRBJ2-7; TRBD2 matches 8 bases. The CDR3 is made up of 14 amino acids. Germline values: CDR1 SGHKS, CDR2 YYEKEE (reference sequence). Trimming at V came to 3 bases and at J to 2 bases, leaving 4 bases not matched to a gene. CDR3 coding DNA: TGTGCCAGCAGCTGGGTAGCGGGAACCTACGAGCAGTACGTC. It yields the protein CASSWVAGTYEQYV.

The chain employs TRBV6-2 or TRBV6-3 and TRBJ2-2; D unresolved. The germline CDR1 and CDR2 sequences are MNHEY and SVGEGT. This CDR3 spans 13 amino acids. V lost 1 base, J lost 5 bases, and 5 bases lay in between. Written as DNA, the CDR3 is TGTGCCAGCAGTTACTTATCGACCGGGGAGCTGTTTTTT. Translated: CASSYLSTGELFF.

CDR3 sequence reads: CASSLRQAFEAFF. As DNA, the CDR3 is TGTGCCAGCAGCTTAAGGCAGGCTTTTGAAGCTTTCTTT. J is TRBJ1-1 and V is TRBV7-2, with D unresolved. This CDR3 is built from 13 residues. V was pared by 2 bases and J by 7 bases, with 11 bases between. Germline CDR1 SGHTA, CDR2 FQGNSA.

The chain employs TRBV6-6 and TRBJ1-1; D perhaps matches TRBD1 (5 bases). CDR1 is MNHNY, CDR2 SVGAGI, per germline (reference sequence). This CDR3 has 14 amino acids. V lost 2 bases, J lost 3 bases, and 10 bases lay in between. For the CDR3, the DNA is TGTGCCAGCAGTTACGGAGGGGTCGACACTGAAGCTTTCTTT. Its protein product is CASSYGGVDTEAFF.

This chain joins TRBV9 and TRBJ2-1; no firm D call. The CDR3 extends over 12 amino acids. CDR1 and CDR2 (germline): SGDLS, YYNGEE. Trimming removed 0 bases at V and 10 bases at J, with 8 bases between. CDR3 DNA sequence: TGTGCCAGCAGCGTAGTGGAGAGCGAGCAGTTCTTC. Translation: CASSVVESEQFF. Together with reference TRBV9 and TRBJ2-1, the CDR3 gives the full variable domain: DSGVTQTPKHLITATGQRVTLRCSPRSGDLSVYWYQQSLDQGLQFLIQYYNGEERAKGNILERFSAQQFPDLHSELNLSSLELGDSALYFCASSVVESEQFFGPGTRLTVL.

Concerning this clone itself: Other DNA sequences in this sample translate to the same CDR3. The chain has TRBV24-1 and TRBJ1-5; 8 bases agree with TRBD1. Looked up from germline, CDR1 is KGHDR and CDR2 is SFDVKD. The CDR3 has 13 residues. Trimming at V came to 7 bases and at J to 7 bases, leaving 5 bases not matched to a gene. The CDR3 protein is CATSRTGRQPQHF. CDR3 in DNA: TGTGCCACCAGCCGGACAGGGCGACAGCCCCAGCATTTT.

The chain recombines TRBV6-2 or TRBV6-3 with TRBJ2-5, with 8 nucleotides matching TRBD2. V dropped 2 bases and J dropped 5; count of bases not matched to a gene: 7. This CDR3 comprises 15 residues. The V gene's germline CDR1 is MNHEY and CDR2 SVGEGT. The CDR3 DNA sequence: TGTGCCAGCAGTTACGGAGCGGGAGAGACGGAGACCCAGTACTTC. Its translation is CASSYGAGETETQYF.

The chain recombines TRBV9 with TRBJ2-1; TRBD2 might be the D (5 bases). This CDR3 is built from 13 residues. Germline CDR1 SGDLS, CDR2 YYNGEE. V shed 0 bases and J shed 5 bases, with 6 bases lying between them. The CDR3 loop reads CASSVGTHNEQFF. The DNA for the CDR3 is TGTGCCAGCAGCGTAGGGACTCACAATGAGCAGTTCTTC.

The CDR3 DNA sequence: TGTGCCAGCAACCTACAGGGACCTGGAAACACCATATATTTT. Encoded protein: CASNLQGPGNTIYF. The genes are TRBV7-2 and TRBJ1-3, with D maybe TRBD1 (6 bases). CDR1 SGHTA and CDR2 FQGNSA come from the germline V gene. Trimming shortened V by 7 bases and J by 2 bases, and 12 bases separated the two germline ends. The CDR3 runs 14 residues.

The chain uses TRBV9 and TRBJ2-1; tentatively, D is TRBD2 (5 bases). CDR1 and CDR2 (germline): SGDLS, YYNGEE. V lost 4 bases and J lost 3, with 17 bases in between. The CDR3 spans 16 residues. CDR3 loop: CASSPKWLARYNEQFF. The CDR3, as DNA: TGTGCCAGCAGCCCCAAATGGCTAGCACGCTACAATGAGCAGTTCTTC.

V and J are TRBV6-5 and TRBJ2-1; TRBD1 is a possible D gene (6 bases). Looked up from germline, CDR1 is MNHEY and CDR2 is SVGAGI. CDR3 length equals 14 residues. V gave up 8 bases and J gave up 6 bases, with 17 bases separating them. CDR3 protein: CASLQGTYSNEQFF. The CDR3 nucleotides are TGTGCCAGCTTACAGGGTACTTACTCCAATGAGCAGTTCTTC.

This chain joins TRBV9 and TRBJ2-1; 8 bases agree with TRBD2. V was pared by 0 bases and J by 10 bases, with 12 bases of the junction left unmatched. The CDR3 runs 16 residues. Germline values: CDR1 SGDLS, CDR2 YYNGEE. The DNA for the CDR3 is TGTGCCAGCAGCGTAGGAGGAGGCGGGGGGTTTGGAGAGCAGTTCTTC. Translated: CASSVGGGGGFGEQFF.

The chain uses TRBV7-2 and TRBJ2-3; D might be TRBD2 (5 bases). The germline gives CDR1 SGHTA, CDR2 FQGNSA. The CDR3 runs to 15 residues. V was pared by 3 bases and J by 3 bases, with 13 bases between. CDR3 protein: CASSFKARETDTQYF. The CDR3, as DNA: TGTGCCAGCAGCTTTAAAGCCCGGGAAACAGATACGCAGTATTTT.

The chain is built from TRBV30 and TRBJ1-1, with TRBD1 identical over 9 bases. CDR1 is GTSNPN, CDR2 SVGIG, per germline (reference sequence). V shed 3 bases, J shed 7 bases, and the junction held 9 bases outside the gene matches. The CDR3 loop spans 14 amino acids. CDR3 region: CAWSAIRQGVEAFF. The DNA for the CDR3 is TGTGCCTGGAGCGCGATTAGACAGGGGGTTGAAGCTTTCTTT. The full variable domain, rest sourced from reference TRBV30 and TRBJ1-1, is SQTIHQWPATLVQPVGSPLSLECTVEGTSNPNLYWYRQAAGRGLQLLFYSVGIGQISSEVPQNLSASRPQDRQFILSSKKLLLSDSGFYLCAWSAIRQGVEAFFGQGTRLTVV.

The chain carries TRBV7-2 and TRBJ2-1, with 13 bases fitting TRBD2. V dropped 4 bases and J dropped 9; count of bases not matched to a gene: 12. The CDR3 loop spans 17 amino acids. Looked up from germline, CDR1 is SGHTA and CDR2 is FQGNSA. The CDR3 bases are TGTGCCAGCAGCTCCTCCCCCGGGACTAGCGGGAAGCGTGAGCAGTTCTTC. Protein sequence: CASSSSPGTSGKREQFF.

The J gene is TRBJ2-3, the V gene TRBV6-2 or TRBV6-3; possible D gene TRBD1, 5 bases. Per germline, CDR1 MNHEY and CDR2 SVGEGT. The CDR3 is 15 amino acids. V lost 4 bases, J lost 0 bases, and 11 bases lay in between. The chain's CDR3 is CASSFQGRSTDTQYF. The DNA for the CDR3 is TGTGCCAGCAGTTTCCAGGGAAGAAGCACAGATACGCAGTATTTT.

The table lists this clone with a count of one. This rearrangement joins TRBV7-2 to TRBJ2-3, with TRBD1 identical over 8 bases. The J segment lost 1 base and the V segment lost 4 bases, leaving 7 bases of the junction unmatched. CDR1 and CDR2 from the germline V gene are SGHTA and FQGNSA. This CDR3 is 16 amino acids long. As DNA, the CDR3 is TGTGCCAGCAGCTCCCCGCAGGGGGCGCGCACAGATACGCAGTATTTT. Residues: CASSSPQGARTDTQYF.